These 15 T cell receptor beta chains share one sample of origin, sequenced in a study of blood T cell repertoires in COVID-19. Generated by immunoSEQ multiplex PCR, the TCRdb table keeps only in-frame clones and is missing some. The profile shows a few hundred thousand clones, approximately 82% of them singletons. Sequenced: peripheral blood. These receptors came from a man aged 60-69 years who had recovered from COVID-19.

V is TRBV19 and J is TRBJ2-5; D perhaps matches TRBD1 (6 bases). V lost 6 bases, J lost 4 bases, and 12 bases lay in between. Germline assignment: CDR1 LNHDA and CDR2 SQIVND (reference sequence). The CDR3 contains 13 residues. CDR3 bases: TGTGCCAGTAGGATCAGGGGAGCAGAGACCCAGTACTTC. Its protein is CASRIRGAETQYF.

The chain recombines TRBV7-9 with TRBJ2-7, with 8 bases lining up with TRBD1. This CDR3 is 14 amino acids long. The trim removed 5 bases at V and 9 bases at J, leaving 12 bases unmatched. CDR1 and CDR2 from the germline V gene are SEHNR and FQNEAQ (reference sequence). CDR3 DNA sequence: TGTGCCAGCAGCCGCCTAGGGACAGGTGGCGGGCAGTACTTC. It codes for CASSRLGTGGGQYF.

V is TRBV7-9 and J is TRBJ2-5; 7 nucleotides align to TRBD1. Trimming at V came to 2 bases and at J to 5 bases, leaving 2 bases not matched to a gene. The CDR3 loop spans 13 amino acids. From germline, CDR1 is SEHNR and CDR2 FQNEAQ (reference sequence). In nucleotides, the CDR3 is TGTGCCAGCAGCTTAAGCAGGGGGGAGACCCAGTACTTC. Protein: CASSLSRGETQYF.

This chain joins TRBV5-5 and TRBJ2-1; TRBD2 matches 13 bases. Unmatched junction bases numbered 4, after V lost 1 base and J lost 9 bases. The V gene's germline CDR1 is SGHKS and CDR2 YYEKEE (reference sequence). This CDR3 is 15 amino acids long. Here the CDR3 reads CASSLLGLAGTEQFF. In DNA form, the CDR3 reads TGTGCCAGCAGCTTGTTGGGACTAGCGGGAACTGAGCAGTTCTTC.

The chain combines TRBV19 with TRBJ1-2, with no clear D. Trimming pared 3 bases from V and 4 bases from J, leaving 12 bases between. The CDR3 is 14 residues long. Germline V gene data show CDR1 as LNHDA and CDR2 as SQIVND (reference sequence). The CDR3 reads CASSIGEGGYGYTF. DNA for the CDR3: TGTGCCAGTAGTATCGGGGAGGGTGGCTATGGCTACACCTTC.

The rearrangement joins TRBV21-1 to TRBJ2-6; the table names TRBD1, a call not compared with the DNA. TRBV21-1 is marked as a pseudogene. The CDR3 totals 19 residues. The CDR3 is CASSKILRTGSSGANVLTF. DNA for the CDR3: TGTGCCAGCAGCAAAATCTTAAGGACAGGGAGCTCTGGGGCCAACGTCCTGACTTTC.

V usage is TRBV7-3 and J usage is TRBJ2-3, with D perhaps matching TRBD2 (7 bases). CDR3 length: 17 residues. Looked up from germline, CDR1 is SGHTA and CDR2 is FQGTGA. The V end lost 3 bases, the J end lost 2 bases, and 18 bases lay between the germline ends. The CDR3 sequence: CASSLGRGARNTDTQYF. Here the CDR3 DNA reads TGTGCCAGCAGCTTGGGACGGGGGGCCAGAAACACAGATACGCAGTATTTT. The complete variable domain, with remaining parts taken from reference TRBV7-3 and TRBJ2-3, reads GAGVSQTPSNKVTEKGKYVELRCDPISGHTALYWYRQSLGQGPEFLIYFQGTGAADDSGLPNDRFFAVRPEGSVSTLKIQRTERGDSAVYLCASSLGRGARNTDTQYFGPGTRLTVL.

The V gene is TRBV9, the J gene TRBJ1-1; no clear D. V gave up 4 bases and J gave up 4 bases, with 20 bases separating them. Germline assignment: CDR1 SGDLS and CDR2 YYNGEE. The CDR3 contains 16 residues. The CDR3 bases are TGTGCCAGCAGCACACGACCAGAGGGTTTGGGCACTGAAGCTTTCTTT. It specifies CASSTRPEGLGTEAFF.

The chain recombines TRBV5-5 with TRBJ1-5; 10 bases fit TRBD1. The CDR3 is 20 residues long. Germline loops: CDR1 SGHKS, CDR2 YYEKEE (reference sequence). Unmatched junction bases numbered 16, after V lost 4 bases and J lost 0 bases. CDR3 in DNA: TGTGCCAGCAGCCCAGACCCCGGGACAGGGGTACCTTATAGCAATCAGCCCCAGCATTTT. Amino acids: CASSPDPGTGVPYSNQPQHF.

This clone has a handful of counts. V is TRBV30 and J is TRBJ2-5, with a possible D match to TRBD2 (5 bases). The V gene lost 7 bases and the J gene lost 5 bases, with 11 bases spanning the gap. The CDR3 runs 11 residues. Germline V gene data show CDR1 as GTSNPN and CDR2 as SVGIG (reference sequence). In nucleotides, the CDR3 is TGTGCCTCAGGAGGCCCGGAGACCCAGTACTTC. Its translation is CASGGPETQYF.

The chain couples TRBV7-2 to TRBJ2-5; 7 positions match TRBD2. Germline loops: CDR1 SGHTA, CDR2 FQGNSA. The ends lost 3 bases at V and 5 bases at J; junction bases unmatched: 6. There are 14 residues in the CDR3. The CDR3 loop is CASSFSAGGETQYF. Here the CDR3 DNA reads TGTGCCAGCAGCTTCAGTGCCGGGGGGGAGACCCAGTACTTC.

The V and J genes are TRBV7-6 and TRBJ2-1, with TRBD1 matching over 12 bases. Looked up from germline, CDR1 is SGHVS and CDR2 is FNYEAQ. The V segment lost 3 bases and the J segment 8 bases; nucleotides outside the gene matches: 5. The CDR3 is 15 residues long. The CDR3, as DNA: TGTGCCAGCAGCTTCGGGACAGGGGGCGCGGATGAGCAGTTCTTC. As protein: CASSFGTGGADEQFF.

This chain connects TRBV11-3 to TRBJ2-1, with TRBD2 matching 8 bases. Trimming at V came to 1 base and at J to 2 bases, leaving 10 bases not matched to a gene. The CDR3 extends over 18 amino acids. Germline CDR1 SGHNT, CDR2 YENEEA. Written as DNA, the CDR3 is TGTGCCAGCAGCTTAGGGGCCGGCGCGGGGGGCGCCTACAATGAGCAGTTCTTC. It translates to CASSLGAGAGGAYNEQFF.

The CDR3 reads CASSRSVHEQFF. The DNA of the CDR3 is TGTGCCAGCTCCCGTAGTGTCCATGAGCAGTTCTTC. The chain joins TRBV6-5 to TRBJ2-1; D is uncertain. Germline V gene lookup returns CDR1 MNHEY and CDR2 SVGAGI. The CDR3 loop spans 12 amino acids. Trimming pared 8 bases from V and 8 bases from J, leaving 13 bases between.

The chain is built from TRBV4-2 and TRBJ2-7; TRBD1 matches 10 bases. The germline V gene encodes CDR1 LGHNA and CDR2 YNFKEQ. The V segment lost 8 bases and the J segment 2 bases; nucleotides outside the gene matches: 15. The CDR3 length is 17 residues. In DNA, the CDR3 is TGTGCCAGCCCTATTGATGTAGGACAGGGGGGTACCTACGAGCAGTACTTC. Translating gives CASPIDVGQGGTYEQYF.